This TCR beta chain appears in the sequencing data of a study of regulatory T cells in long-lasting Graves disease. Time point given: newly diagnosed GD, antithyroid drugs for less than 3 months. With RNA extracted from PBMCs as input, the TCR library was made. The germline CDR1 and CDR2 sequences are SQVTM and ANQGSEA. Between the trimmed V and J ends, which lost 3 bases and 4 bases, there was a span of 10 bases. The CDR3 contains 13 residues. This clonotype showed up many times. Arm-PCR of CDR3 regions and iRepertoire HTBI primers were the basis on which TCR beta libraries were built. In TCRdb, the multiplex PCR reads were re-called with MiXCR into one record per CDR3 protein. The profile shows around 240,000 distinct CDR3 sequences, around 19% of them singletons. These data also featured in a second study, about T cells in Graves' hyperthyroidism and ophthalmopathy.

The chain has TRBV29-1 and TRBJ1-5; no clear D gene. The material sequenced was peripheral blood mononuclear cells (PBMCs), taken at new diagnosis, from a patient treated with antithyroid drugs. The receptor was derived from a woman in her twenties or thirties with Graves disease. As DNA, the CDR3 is TGCAGCGTTGAGGCGGCGCCTAATCAGCCCCAGCATTTT. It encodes CSVEAAPNQPQHF.